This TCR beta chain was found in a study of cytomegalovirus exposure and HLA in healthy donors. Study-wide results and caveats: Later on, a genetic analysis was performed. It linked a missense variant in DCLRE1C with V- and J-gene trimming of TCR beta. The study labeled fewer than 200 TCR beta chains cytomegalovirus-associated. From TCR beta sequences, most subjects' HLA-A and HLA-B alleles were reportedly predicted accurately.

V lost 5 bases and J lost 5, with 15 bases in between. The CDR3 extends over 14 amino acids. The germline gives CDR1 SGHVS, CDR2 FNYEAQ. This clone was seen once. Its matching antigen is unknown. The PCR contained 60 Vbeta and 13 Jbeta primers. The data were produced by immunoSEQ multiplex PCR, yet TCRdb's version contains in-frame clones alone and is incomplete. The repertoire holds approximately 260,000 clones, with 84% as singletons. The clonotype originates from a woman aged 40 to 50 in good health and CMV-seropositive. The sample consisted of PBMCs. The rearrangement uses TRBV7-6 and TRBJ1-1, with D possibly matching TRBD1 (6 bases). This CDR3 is CASSPWGGGTEAFF. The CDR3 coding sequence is TGTGCCAGCAGCCCTTGGGGGGGCGGGACTGAAGCTTTCTTT.